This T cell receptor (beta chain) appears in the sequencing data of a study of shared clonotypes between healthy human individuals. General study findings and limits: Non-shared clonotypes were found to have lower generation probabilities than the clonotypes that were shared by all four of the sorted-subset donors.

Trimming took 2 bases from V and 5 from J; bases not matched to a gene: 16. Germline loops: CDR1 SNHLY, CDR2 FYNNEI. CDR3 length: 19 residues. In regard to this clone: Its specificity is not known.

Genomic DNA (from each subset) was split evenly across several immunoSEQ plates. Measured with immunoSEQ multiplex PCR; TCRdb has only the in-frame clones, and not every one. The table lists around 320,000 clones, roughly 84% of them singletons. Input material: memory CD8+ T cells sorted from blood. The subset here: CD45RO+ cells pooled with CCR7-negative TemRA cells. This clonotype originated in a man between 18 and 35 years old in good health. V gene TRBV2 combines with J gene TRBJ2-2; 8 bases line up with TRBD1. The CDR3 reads CASSEIPGQAFSRTGELFF. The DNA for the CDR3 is TGTGCCAGCAGTGAAATCCCGGGACAGGCTTTCTCGCGGACCGGGGAGCTGTTTTTT.